The sequence of this T cell receptor beta chain was determined in a study of cytomegalovirus exposure and HLA in healthy donors (TCRdb year 2017). With respect to the entire study: An earlier analysis of 587 of the donors reported approximately 270 Gb of sequence data and 117 million unique TCR beta sequences from about 179 million T cells. Roughly 290 gigabases of sequencing data and around 85 million unique TCR sequences made up an early release that covered several hundred HLA-typed donors. Among the approximately 420 genotyped donors, around 79% belonged to the genetic ancestry cluster associated with self-reported Caucasian donors. The study aimed to test whether cataloging public T cell receptors could reveal signatures of past pathogen exposure. The T cell repertoires of 700 or so subjects were profiled by immunosequencing and related to cytomegalovirus serostatus. In addition to the first cohort of roughly 670 subjects, a separate validation cohort of under 150 different subjects was used. High-throughput TCR immunosequencing, statistical association of individual TCRs with disease status, and machine learning were combined to predict cytomegalovirus infection status. In a later analysis, previously published TCR beta repertoires from 670 or so donors were re-analyzed and high-resolution HLA genotyping was added so that TCR occurrence patterns could be studied. The later analysis used no new phenotypic data to find candidate immune exposures, relying instead on TCR beta sequences and their occurrence across donors. An earlier analysis of about 620 of the donors applied high-throughput TCR beta sequencing to assess whether each TCR beta V gene segment acted as functional or pseudogenic. Donor age, sex, ethnicity and CMV serostatus were collected together with the repertoire data. In a later genetic analysis, genome-wide SNP genotypes for about three fifths of the roughly 670 donors were used, and that subset was treated as a discovery cohort. All discovery cohort repertoires had been generated on a single sequencing platform. Both class I and class II loci were covered by HLA typing, at four-digit resolution. Typing coverage differed by locus: A, B, C, DRB1 and DQB1 were typed in about 629-640 donors, DQA1 in 522, DPA1 in 600 to 610, and DPB1 in just under 490. Roughly five DR-DQ haplotypes were handled as single units for association and clustering, since linkage in the cohort was strong. Among roughly 400 genotyped donors of the cohort, an average of roughly 230,000 unique TCR beta nucleotide sequences was sequenced per donor, of which roughly 17% were non-productive. Overall results and qualifications from the work: According to a later analysis, TCR association rates differed among HLA loci, with DRB1 alleles showing the most associated TCRs and HLA-C alleles showing the fewest. A further reported finding was that TCR beta sequences accurately predicted the HLA-A and HLA-B alleles for most subjects in the first cohort. Some IMGT-functional V segments, including TRBV6-2 and TRBV6-3, could not be told apart with the 87-base-pair reads, so those segments were excluded. Broadly in line with IMGT annotations, most TCR beta V segments showed up in productive rearrangements about 87% or about 30% of the time in an earlier analysis of approximately 640 of the donors. Sequencing depth was assumed to be roughly uniform across donors in the presence/absence analyses, though that assumption may not hold. In a later analysis, most CMV-associated TCR beta chains were found to appear HLA-restricted, with HLA associations seemingly driven largely by CMV exposure. Because HLA typing was missing for some donors at each locus, association tests included only the typed subset. CMV serostatus was the only immune exposure information available for the cohort. A cluster of highly shared sequence variants was judged likely to be a technical artifact of the sequencing pipeline. Correlated functional status among segregating V segments might be attributable to linkage disequilibrium, but an unknown experimental factor could not be ruled out. In a later analysis, several top co-occurrence clusters were reported to appear linked to parvovirus B19, influenza, CMV and Epstein-Barr virus. Most TCR sequences were seen in very few donors, while some public TCRs were found in many individuals. The study gave a list of under 200 TCR beta chains associated with cytomegalovirus. In vitro tests confirmed that a few of the cytomegalovirus-associated TCR beta chains recognize cytomegalovirus antigens. The authors suggested that the approach could potentially be extended to other disease states and immunological phenotypes. Strong co-occurrence of HLA alleles, especially DR and DQ, made assigning TCR associations to individual alleles difficult. The classifier was reported to diagnose cytomegalovirus status with high specificity and sensitivity in both the original cohort and the validation cohort. Because counts were too low, about 18 rarely observed V segments, including chromosome 9 orphons, were excluded from the earlier analysis of several hundred of the donors. This cohort had only TCR beta chains sequenced, and the lack of alpha or paired-chain data limited which features could be detected. In a later genetic analysis, a missense DCLRE1C variant was associated with V-gene and J-gene trimming of TCR beta chains, and the association was replicated in an independent cohort. In a later analysis, HLA-associated TCR beta chains showed more clonal expansion and lower generation probabilities than non-associated chains that were equally common. According to a later genetic analysis, donors in an Asian-associated ancestry cluster had fewer N-insertions in productive TCRs than the approximately 670-donor mean. Specific HLA alleles were associated with some 15,000 TCR beta sequences at a false discovery rate of 0.05 in a later analysis.

The cohort consisted of 666 healthy bone marrow donors. All cohort members were sampled while nominally healthy, although unrecorded immune exposures were likely present. The donor tested CMV seronegative, placing the donor among the 350 to 400 seronegative members of the cohort. A peripheral blood sample was provided by each donor, and peripheral blood mononuclear cells were used for TCR beta sequencing. The Qiagen DNeasy Blood Extraction Kit was used to extract genomic DNA from the blood cell samples. As regards this clone: This clone's antigen is unknown. Qualities for individual bases were not recorded, and no much larger clone is one base off.

The V and J ends are trimmed by 2 bases and 7 bases, leaving 14 bases between them. From the cysteine through the phenylalanine, the CDR3 covers 15 amino acids. Here the CDR3 DNA is all that survives: 45 bases in frame from base 1. Taken from the germline V gene, the CDR1 and CDR2 loops are SGHTA and FQGNSA. Receptors were amplified or captured by the immunoSEQ multiplex PCR assay. A mixture of 60 forward primers for TCR Vbeta segments and 13 reverse primers for TCR Jbeta segments was used in the multiplex PCR. The CDR3 region of rearranged TCR beta genes was amplified from genomic DNA by a multiplex PCR assay. The amplified TCR beta libraries were sequenced on the Illumina HiSeq System as 87-base-pair reads. The study's processing was this. A later analysis counted about 76 million unique TCR beta chains across the approximately 700 repertoires, and roughly 10 million of these chains were shared by at least two donors. Raw reads were error-corrected and collapsed into unique sequences by a nearest-neighbor algorithm in which closely related sequences were merged to remove PCR and sequencing errors. CDR3 sequences were aligned to IMGT reference sequences to assign V, D and J gene segments. For a sequence to be retained, a match of at least six nucleotides was required to both a V gene segment and a J gene segment. Rearrangements were called productive when the CDR3 lacked stop codons and stayed in frame with V and J; all others were non-productive. CDR3 was defined according to IMGT convention as the region running from the second conserved V-encoded cysteine to the conserved J-encoded phenylalanine. Sequences without an unambiguous match to a single V gene segment were excluded from the earlier analysis of several hundred of the donors. In an earlier analysis of 450 to 700 of the donors, V segments were called functional above 56.7% productive rearrangements and were called segregating when the between-donor standard deviation exceeded 5%. To diagnose cytomegalovirus status from the catalog of TCR beta chain sequences, a statistical classification framework was built. In a later analysis, TCR nucleotide sequences were compared against IMGT/GENE-DB human TR gene sequences so that V and J genes could be assigned. Using the TCRdist pipeline, a later analysis assigned CDR3 sequences along with most-parsimonious VDJ recombination scenarios. In a later analysis, each TCR beta chain was defined by its CDR3 amino acid sequence together with its V-gene family, and reads lacking a unique V-gene family were excluded. To address suspected cross-contamination and a sequencing artifact, a later analysis removed under 600 highly shared, low-generation-probability nucleotide sequences. A later analysis calculated a clonal expansion index for each public chain from normalized within-repertoire ranks of inferred template counts. A later analysis computed generation probabilities with a VDJ recombination model fitted to out-of-frame rearrangements, and checked the results against IGoR. In a later analysis, TCR-TCR, TCR-HLA and TCR-CMV co-occurrence was scored with hypergeometric tests, and a repertoire-size bias correction was applied to TCR pairs. A later analysis estimated false discovery rates by permuting HLA or CMV assignments 20 times. In a later analysis, co-occurring TCRs were grouped using DBSCAN, with TCRdist sequence similarity added in when clustering inside HLA-allele-positive subsets. Repertoires with fewer than 30,000 or more than 120,000 public chains, plus five repertoires with anomalous nucleotide sharing, were excluded from co-occurrence clustering. TCRdb holds this immuneACCESS table with in-frame rearrangements only. Some clones are missing; in checked studies, unresolved V genes explain under half, and the rest has no known cause. D and trimming come from the DNA, and the V and J calls and clone size come from that table. Recorded for this sample are some 140,000 clones; about 80% of them occurred a single time. The top ten constitute around 2.2% of the sample.

The chain is encoded by TRBV7-2 joined to TRBJ1-4, with no reliable assignment of the D segment. The sample consisted of PBMCs. The receptor was isolated from a man aged 25-40 years in good health and CMV-seronegative. Here the CDR3 is given as CASSLIAGGGEKLFF. The DNA sequence is as follows: TGTGCCAGCAGCTTAATTGCAGGCGGAGGTGAAAAACTGTTTTTT.